Each of the 17 T cell receptor beta chains below was sequenced from the same sample in a study of cytomegalovirus exposure and HLA in healthy donors. PCR used 60 Vbeta primers and 13 Jbeta primers. Sequencing was performed with immunoSEQ multiplex PCR; in TCRdb, only in-frame clones are kept and a portion is missing. The sample shows 100,000 or so clones, around 80% of them seen only once. The sample was PBMCs. The receptor set was obtained from a female donor in good health and CMV-seropositive.

The gene calls are TRBV5-6 and TRBJ2-7; D remains unclear. Per the germline V gene, CDR1 is SGHDT and CDR2 is YYEEEE. The CDR3 consists of 14 residues. V dropped 2 bases and J dropped 1 base, with 10 bases sitting between them. The DNA for the CDR3 is TGTGCCAGCAGCTTAACGCCAGGATCCTACGAGCAGTACTTC. It encodes CASSLTPGSYEQYF. The full variable domain, with the rest looked up from reference TRBV5-6 and TRBJ2-7, is DAGVTQSPTHLIKTRGQQVTLRCSPKSGHDTVSWYQQALGQGPQFIFQYYEEEERQRGNFPDRFSGHQFPNYSSELNVNALLLGDSALYLCASSLTPGSYEQYFGPGTRLTVT.

The chain recombines TRBV19 with TRBJ2-1, with D hard to call. The CDR3 covers 13 residues. CDR1 LNHDA and CDR2 SQIVND come from the germline V gene (reference sequence). The V and J ends lost 3 bases and 6 bases respectively, with 9 bases between them. The CDR3 region is CASSIMERNEQFF. CDR3 coding DNA: TGTGCCAGTAGTATCATGGAGCGCAATGAGCAGTTCTTC.

The gene calls are TRBV4-1 and TRBJ2-5; 11 nucleotides agree with TRBD1. The CDR3 covers 16 residues. Trimming cost V 3 bases and J 4 bases; bases outside gene matches: 7. Germline V gene data show CDR1 as MGHRA and CDR2 as YSYEKL. CDR3 amino acids: CASSQPGTGGGETQYF. The CDR3 coding sequence is TGCGCCAGCAGCCAGCCTGGGACAGGGGGAGGAGAGACCCAGTACTTC.

V and J are TRBV29-1 and TRBJ1-1; tentatively, D is TRBD1 (6 bases). Per germline, CDR1 SQVTM and CDR2 ANQGSEA. The CDR3 has 13 amino acids. With 7 bases removed from V and 5 bases from J, the gap between germline ends came to 17 bases. As DNA, the CDR3 is TGCAGCGCCCGGGGGGCCGGGGGGACTGAAGCTTTCTTT. Amino acids: CSARGAGGTEAFF. The variable domain in full, with the rest retrieved from reference TRBV29-1 and TRBJ1-1, is SAVISQKPSRDICQRGTSLTIQCQVDSQVTMMFWYRQQPGQSLTLIATANQGSEATYESGFVIDKFPISRPNLTFSTLTVSNMSPEDSSIYLCSARGAGGTEAFFGQGTRLTVV.

The chain recombines TRBV4-2 with TRBJ2-1, with 12 bases identical to TRBD2. The germline V gene encodes CDR1 LGHNA and CDR2 YNFKEQ. The ends lost 1 base at V and 7 bases at J; junction bases unmatched: 5. The CDR3 runs to 16 residues. The CDR3 DNA reads TGTGCCAGCAGCCAAGTGACTAGCGGGGGATATAATGAGCAGTTCTTC. Translating it yields CASSQVTSGGYNEQFF.

The DNA of the CDR3 is TGTGCCAGCAGAAGCCATACAGGGGGCTATGCTGAAGCTTTCTTT. It encodes CASRSHTGGYAEAFF. V and J are TRBV25-1 and TRBJ1-1; 9 bases map to TRBD1. Germline V gene lookup returns CDR1 MGHDK and CDR2 SYGVNS. Losses at the gene ends were 6 bases for V and 6 bases for J; bases not matched to a gene: 11. The CDR3 spans 15 residues.

The chain employs TRBV9 and TRBJ2-7, with TRBD1 matching 11 bases. Germline CDR1 reads SGDLS; CDR2 reads YYNGEE. The V segment lost 5 bases and the J segment 4 bases; nucleotides outside the gene matches: 5. CDR3 length equals 14 residues. The CDR3 loop reads CASRVGQGVYEQYF. For the CDR3, the DNA is TGTGCCAGCAGGGTGGGACAGGGGGTTTACGAGCAGTACTTC. The variable domain in full, completed from reference TRBV9 and TRBJ2-7, reads DSGVTQTPKHLITATGQRVTLRCSPRSGDLSVYWYQQSLDQGLQFLIQYYNGEERAKGNILERFSAQQFPDLHSELNLSSLELGDSALYFCASRVGQGVYEQYFGPGTRLTVT.

This clone was found once. The rearrangement links TRBV6-6 to TRBJ1-1; the D gene is possibly TRBD1 (6 bases). V lost 0 bases, J lost 4 bases, and 12 bases lay in between. The length of the CDR3 is 15 residues. Germline V gives CDR1 MNHNY, CDR2 SVGAGI (reference sequence). The CDR3 loop reads CASSYSGQGGTEAFF. The CDR3 bases are TGTGCCAGCAGTTACTCCGGACAAGGGGGCACTGAAGCTTTCTTT.

This clone appeared a few times. This rearrangement joins TRBV7-2 to TRBJ2-5; TRBD2 matches at 10 bases. Losses at the gene ends were 5 bases for V and 1 base for J; bases not matched to a gene: 7. This CDR3 spans 16 amino acids. Germline V gene lookup returns CDR1 SGHTA and CDR2 FQGNSA. The CDR3 protein is CASSPHLAGAQETQYF. CDR3 DNA sequence: TGTGCCAGCAGCCCCCACCTAGCGGGGGCCCAAGAGACCCAGTACTTC.

The chain joins TRBV4-2 to TRBJ2-5; 9 bases agree with TRBD1. Germline loops: CDR1 LGHNA, CDR2 YNFKEQ. Losses at the gene ends were 5 bases for V and 4 bases for J; bases not matched to a gene: 14. CDR3 size: 17 residues. The CDR3 DNA reads TGTGCCAGCAGCGGAAGATTGGGGGTGGGACAGGGAGAGACCCAGTACTTC. This translates into CASSGRLGVGQGETQYF.

For this clone: One end of the junction does not line up with germline, which may come from a read error. The chain combines TRBV19 with TRBJ2-1, with TRBD2 identical over 10 bases. This CDR3 comprises 15 residues. Germline CDR1 is LNHDA and CDR2 is SQIVND (reference sequence). CDR3 protein: CANSMASGSINEQFF. The DNA of the CDR3 is TGTGCCAATAGTATGGCTAGCGGGAGTATCAATGAGCAGTTCTTC.

The chain combines TRBV14 with TRBJ1-1; 10 nucleotides agree with TRBD1. The CDR3 runs to 16 residues. The junction had 6 bases not matched to a gene; V was cut back by 1 base and J by 4 bases. CDR1 and CDR2 (germline): SGHDN, FVKESK. The CDR3 region has the DNA TGTGCCAGCAGCCAAGGGGACAGGGGATGGGGCACTGAAGCTTTCTTT. This codes for CASSQGDRGWGTEAFF.

This clone has more than one count but fewer than ten. The CDR3 sequence is CASGLIPGGLAGGALSKNIQYF. The CDR3 DNA follows: TGTGCTAGTGGTTTGATCCCCGGGGGGCTAGCGGGAGGCGCTCTAAGCAAAAACATTCAGTACTTC. This chain joins TRBV12-5 and TRBJ2-4; 11 bases map to TRBD2. The CDR3 extends over 22 amino acids. The germline V gene has CDR1 LGHNT and CDR2 FRNRAP. Trimming at V came to 2 bases and at J to 3 bases, leaving 21 bases not matched to a gene. Using reference TRBV12-5 and TRBJ2-4 for the parts outside the CDR3, the full variable domain is DARVTQTPRHKVTEMGQEVTMRCQPILGHNTVFWYRQTMMQGLELLAYFRNRAPLDDSGMPKDRFSAEMPDATLATLKIQPSEPRDSAVYFCASGLIPGGLAGGALSKNIQYFGAGTRLSVL.

The chain combines TRBV7-9 with TRBJ1-1; 7 nucleotides line up with TRBD1. There are 15 residues in the CDR3. The ends lost 5 bases at V and 4 bases at J; junction bases unmatched: 10. The germline gives CDR1 SEHNR, CDR2 FQNEAQ (reference sequence). CDR3 bases: TGTGCCAGCAGCCTCAGACAGGGCGGTGTCACTGAAGCTTTCTTT. Its protein is CASSLRQGGVTEAFF.

V usage is TRBV6-4 and J usage is TRBJ1-4, with D maybe TRBD1 (5 bases). Trimming cost V 8 bases and J 4 bases, with 17 bases left between them. The CDR3 length is 15 residues. Per germline, CDR1 MRHNA and CDR2 SNTAGT. The CDR3 nucleotides are TGTGCCAGCTGTTCCTTGGGGGGGTTTAATGAAAAACTGTTTTTT. Residues: CASCSLGGFNEKLFF.

In nucleotides, the CDR3 is TGTGCCAGCAGTGACTGGACAGGGGGGGGCTACACCTTC. Amino acids: CASSDWTGGGYTF. This chain joins TRBV6-1 and TRBJ1-2, with TRBD1 identical over 10 bases. The CDR3 consists of 13 residues. Germline CDR1 MNHNS, CDR2 SASEGT. The ends lost 3 bases at V and 8 bases at J; junction bases unmatched: 3.

V gene TRBV2 combines with J gene TRBJ2-5, with TRBD2 matching 15 bases. Germline CDR1 SNHLY, CDR2 FYNNEI. This CDR3 contains 15 residues. Unmatched junction bases numbered 3, after V lost 6 bases and J lost 4 bases. CDR3 sequence reads: CASRGTSGGSETQYF. CDR3 in DNA: TGTGCCAGCAGGGGGACTAGCGGGGGGTCAGAGACCCAGTACTTC.